Each of the 23 T cell receptor beta chains below was sequenced from the same sample in a study of CD8 T cells in ankylosing spondylitis. Their antigen targets remain unknown. TCRdb reprocessed the 5' RACE reads via MiXCR and lists one record per CDR3 protein. The sample includes fewer than 500,000 distinct CDR3 sequences, approximately 20% of them seen just once. Study observations and caveats: Eight highly homologous variants formed a TCR beta motif that appeared characteristic of ankylosing spondylitis blood.

Material: blood, either unsorted or a sorted T cell fraction (not recorded which). These receptors all stem from a male donor with ankylosing spondylitis.

The rearrangement links TRBV27 to TRBJ2-2, with 10 bases lining up with TRBD1. The CDR3 covers 15 residues. CDR1 and CDR2 (germline): MNHEY, SMNVEV (reference sequence). The J segment lost 5 bases and the V segment lost 2 bases, leaving 2 bases of the junction unmatched. The CDR3 DNA reads as TGTGCCAGCAGTTTACTGGACAGGGGGACCGGGGAGCTGTTTTTT. Translation: CASSLLDRGTGELFF.

This clonotype was seen a few times. This chain links TRBV2 with TRBJ2-2; D gene unclear. CDR3 length: 14 residues. Trimming took 8 bases from V and 2 from J, leaving 12 bases between them. Germline V gene sequence: CDR1 SNHLY, CDR2 FYNNEI. CDR3 loop: CASLKLLNTGELFF. The CDR3 bases are TGTGCCAGCCTAAAACTCCTCAACACCGGGGAGCTGTTTTTT.

This sequence joins TRBV4-3 and TRBJ2-3, with 9 bases lining up with TRBD2. After removal of 0 bases from V and 6 bases from J, the junction contained 10 bases not matched to a gene. The germline V gene has CDR1 LGHNA and CDR2 YSLEER. CDR3 length: 17 amino acids. This CDR3 reads CASSQDRGGRAADTQYF. Here the CDR3 DNA reads TGCGCCAGCAGCCAAGATCGCGGCGGGAGGGCCGCGGATACGCAGTATTTT.

This chain joins TRBV15 and TRBJ2-1, with 7 nucleotides matching TRBD2. The V segment lost 5 bases and the J segment 0 bases; nucleotides outside the gene matches: 7. Germline lookup yields CDR1 LNHNV and CDR2 YYDKDF (reference sequence). The CDR3 length is 16 residues. This chain's CDR3 is CATSSSGPSSYNEQFF. The CDR3 DNA follows: TGTGCCACCAGCTCTAGCGGACCAAGCTCCTACAATGAGCAGTTCTTC.

The table lists this clonotype with a few counts. V gene TRBV21-1 combines with J gene TRBJ1-3. TRBV21-1 is reported as a pseudogene. The CDR3 consists of 17 residues. The DNA for the CDR3 is TGTGCCAGCAGCAAACGTTATTGTGGATTTAGCGGAAACACCATATATTTT. Its translation: CASSKRYCGFSGNTIYF.

This clonotype has just a few counts. The rearrangement links TRBV4-1 to TRBJ1-3, with D perhaps TRBD1 (5 bases). The CDR3 runs to 16 residues. The V and J ends lost 0 bases and 4 bases respectively, with 13 bases between them. Per the germline V gene, CDR1 is MGHRA and CDR2 is YSYEKL. The CDR3 loop is CASSQDLTRTGNTIYF. The CDR3 DNA reads TGCGCCAGCAGCCAAGATCTGACCCGGACAGGAAACACCATATATTTT.

The sample holds a few counts of this clonotype. The CDR3 sequence is CASSLGAVLYEQYF. The DNA for the CDR3 is TGTGCCAGCAGTTTAGGGGCGGTCCTCTACGAGCAGTACTTC. The chain is built from TRBV12-3 or TRBV12-4 and TRBJ2-7; no clear D. Trimming cost V 1 base and J 3 bases, with 10 bases left between them. This CDR3 has 14 amino acids.

A few counts support this clonotype. The chain links TRBV7-2 to TRBJ1-4; 7 positions match TRBD1. Trimming at V came to 5 bases and at J to 11 bases, leaving 11 bases not matched to a gene. The CDR3 totals 14 residues. Germline V gives CDR1 SGHTA, CDR2 FQGNSA. The CDR3 reads CASSPQGFSKKLFF. The CDR3 DNA reads as TGTGCCAGCAGCCCACAGGGGTTCAGTAAGAAACTGTTTTTT.

This clonotype was observed many times. The chain's CDR3 is CATSPGHSSQETQYF. CDR3 coding DNA: TGTGCCACCAGTCCGGGACACTCCTCCCAAGAGACCCAGTACTTC. V is TRBV24-1 and J is TRBJ2-5; D is perhaps TRBD1 (6 bases). CDR1 is KGHDR, CDR2 SFDVKD, per germline. Trimming removed 6 bases from V and 1 base from J, with 14 bases in between. The CDR3 covers 15 residues.

This chain uses TRBV2 with TRBJ1-5; D ambiguous. The CDR3 extends over 14 amino acids. Trimming took off 4 bases at V and 3 bases at J, with 10 bases between the two ends. Germline V gene sequence: CDR1 SNHLY, CDR2 FYNNEI. CDR3 nucleotide sequence: TGTGCCAGCAGTGCCTGGCGGATCAATCAGCCCCAGCATTTT. It translates to CASSAWRINQPQHF.

This clonotype was picked up a small number of times. The genes are TRBV21-1 and TRBJ2-2; the table assigns TRBD2, which was not confirmed against the DNA. TRBV21-1 is marked as a pseudogene. This CDR3 has 12 residues. CDR3 sequence (DNA): TGTGCCAGCGGACTAGGGATCGGGGAGCTGTTTTTT. As protein: CASGLGIGELFF.

The genes are TRBV9 and TRBJ2-1, with a weak D call TRBD1 (5 bases). Per germline, CDR1 SGDLS and CDR2 YYNGEE. The V end was cut by 4 bases, the J end by 10 bases, with 21 bases between. This CDR3 has 15 amino acids. This CDR3 reads CASSSRTDNSGEQFF. CDR3 nucleotides: TGTGCCAGCAGCTCACGGACGGACAATTCTGGCGAGCAGTTCTTC.

The rearrangement uses TRBV2 and TRBJ2-2; the D is unclear. This CDR3 is built from 13 residues. Germline-derived CDR1 and CDR2 are SNHLY and FYNNEI. V lost 8 bases and J 6 bases, leaving 13 bases between the germline ends. The DNA for the CDR3 is TGTGCCAGCCTCCGGGCCCCCCCCGGGGAGCTGTTTTTT. This sequence encodes CASLRAPPGELFF.

This clonotype occurred a few times. The chain recombines TRBV7-2 with TRBJ2-1; D call uncertain. This CDR3 has 14 amino acids. V lost 1 base to trimming and J lost 5 bases, with 9 bases between them. Germline CDR1 SGHTA, CDR2 FQGNSA. This CDR3 is CASSLGGTNNEQFF. The CDR3 nucleotides read TGTGCCAGCAGCTTAGGGGGTACCAACAATGAGCAGTTCTTC. The entire variable domain, with the rest obtained from reference TRBV7-2 and TRBJ2-1, is as follows: GAGVSQSPSNKVTEKGKDVELRCDPISGHTALYWYRQSLGQGLEFLIYFQGNSAPDKSGLPSDRFSAERTGGSVSTLTIQRTQQEDSAVYLCASSLGGTNNEQFFGPGTRLTVL.

The table lists this clonotype with a few counts. The chain has TRBV3-1 and TRBJ2-1, with 9 bases that match TRBD2. The CDR3 is 18 amino acids. Germline CDR1 is LGHDT and CDR2 is YNNKEL (reference sequence). The junction had 12 bases not matched to a gene; V was cut back by 1 base and J by 5 bases. CDR3 DNA: TGTGCCAGCAGCCAAGTTAGCGGGAGTATCGGACTCCACAATGAGCAGTTCTTC. Encoded protein: CASSQVSGSIGLHNEQFF.

The V and J genes are TRBV7-8 and TRBJ2-7; TRBD1 matches 8 bases. V dropped 10 bases and J dropped 7; count of bases not matched to a gene: 15. CDR1 is SGHVS and CDR2 is FQNEAQ in the germline V gene. This CDR3 has 14 residues. Written as DNA, the CDR3 is TGTGCCACCCAGGGGTTATCACAGGGGGGTGAGCAGTACTTC. As protein: CATQGLSQGGEQYF.

The CDR3 sequence is CAISVQGEAFF. The CDR3 DNA is TGTGCCATCAGTGTCCAGGGTGAAGCTTTCTTT. The chain links TRBV10-3 to TRBJ1-1; weak D call: TRBD1 (5 bases). The CDR3 spans 11 residues. CDR1 is ENHRY, CDR2 SYGVKD, per germline. Trimming took off 4 bases at V and 7 bases at J, with 7 bases between the two ends.

This clonotype was seen a handful of times. This sequence joins TRBV5-1 and TRBJ2-7, with TRBD1 matching 7 bases. In germline, CDR1 is SGHRS, CDR2 YFSETQ. Trimming removed 3 bases from V and 2 bases from J; junction bases left unmatched: 8. This CDR3 is 15 amino acids long. The CDR3 reads CASSYLGQITYEQYF. The DNA of the CDR3 is TGCGCCAGCAGCTATTTGGGACAGATTACCTACGAGCAGTACTTC.

V gene TRBV2 combines with J gene TRBJ2-2, with 10 bases fitting TRBD2. Germline values: CDR1 SNHLY, CDR2 FYNNEI. The CDR3 is 20 residues long. With 4 bases clipped from V and 2 bases from J, the junction kept 16 bases outside the gene matches. CDR3 sequence: CASSASNPLAGVGNTGELFF. CDR3 DNA sequence: TGTGCCAGCAGTGCCTCAAACCCCCTAGCGGGAGTTGGTAACACCGGGGAGCTGTTTTTT.

This chain connects TRBV20-1 to TRBJ2-1; 15 nucleotides match TRBD2. Per the germline V gene, CDR1 is DFQATT and CDR2 is SNEGSKA (reference sequence). The CDR3 covers 16 residues. V lost 0 bases and J lost 3; bases outside the gene matches: 0. In nucleotides, the CDR3 is TGCAGTGCTAGAGAGGGACTAGCGGGAGGCTACAATGAGCAGTTCTTC. Its translation: CSAREGLAGGYNEQFF.

The chain has TRBV3-1 and TRBJ2-7; tentatively, D is TRBD2 (6 bases). V lost 0 bases and J 6 bases, leaving 15 bases between the germline ends. The CDR3 is made up of 15 amino acids. Germline V lookup: CDR1 LGHDT, CDR2 YNNKEL (reference sequence). In nucleotides, the CDR3 is TGTGCCAGCAGCCAAGAGGGGGGTTTCGTCGGCGAGCAGTACTTC. Amino acid sequence: CASSQEGGFVGEQYF.

The V gene is TRBV29-1, the J gene TRBJ1-1; TRBD1 agrees at 7 bases. Germline CDR1 SQVTM, CDR2 ANQGSEA. This CDR3 spans 13 amino acids. V shed 7 bases, J shed 1 base, and the junction held 6 bases outside the gene matches. Here the CDR3 reads CSGLDRANTEAFF. Written as DNA, the CDR3 is TGCAGCGGCCTCGACAGGGCGAACACTGAAGCTTTCTTT.

J is TRBJ2-7 and V is TRBV20-1; no clear D. From germline, CDR1 is DFQATT and CDR2 SNEGSKA (reference sequence). The CDR3 loop spans 16 amino acids. Trimming removed 5 bases from V and 6 bases from J, with 26 bases in between. The CDR3 bases are TGCAGTGCTCCATCACCCTTGGTTTTAGGTCAAGCCGAGCAGTACTTC. Translating gives CSAPSPLVLGQAEQYF.